This TCR beta chain was recorded in a study of T-cell memory formation after mild COVID-19. TCRdb processed the 5' RACE reads anew with MiXCR; each CDR3 protein has one entry. The table lists roughly 450,000 distinct CDR3 sequences, 18% of them singletons, with around an eighth in the top ten. Trimming removed 2 bases at V and 9 bases at J, with 6 bases between. This CDR3 has 11 residues. Germline V gene data show CDR1 as SGDLS and CDR2 as YYNGEE. The sequencing input was PBMCs or a T cell subset sorted from them (not recorded which). This rearrangement joins TRBV9 to TRBJ2-1; D gene uncertain. The source is an adult woman who had mild COVID-19 (a few samples of this study predate the infection). Cell type and time point are not known. The CDR3 region is CASSVGGEQFF. The CDR3 bases are TGTGCCAGCAGCGTCGGCGGTGAGCAGTTCTTC.